In its sample, the clone carrying this T cell receptor beta chain was seen a few times. Antigen: not known. The data were obtained in a study of CD8 T cells in ankylosing spondylitis. Study results and limitations: Disease-linked clones were CD8+ and relatively rare in peripheral blood.

Molecular-barcoded quantitative 5'-RACE produced these TCR beta libraries. TCRdb called the 5' RACE reads again in MiXCR, with one record for every CDR3 protein. The top ten hold over 0.55% of the sample, which has more than 200,000 distinct CDR3 sequences, 20% to 30% seen once. CDR1 is DFQATT, CDR2 SNEGSKA, per germline (reference sequence). The CDR3 extends over 13 amino acids. The J segment lost 6 bases and the V segment lost 1 base, leaving 2 bases of the junction unmatched. The sequencing input was blood, either unsorted or a sorted T cell fraction (not recorded which). This chain joins TRBV20-1 and TRBJ2-4; 8 bases fit TRBD2. This TCR was sampled from a male donor with ankylosing spondylitis or in good health (not recorded which). This chain's CDR3 is CSARVLAGNIQYF. CDR3 nucleotide sequence: TGCAGTGCTAGAGTGCTAGCGGGAAACATTCAGTACTTC.